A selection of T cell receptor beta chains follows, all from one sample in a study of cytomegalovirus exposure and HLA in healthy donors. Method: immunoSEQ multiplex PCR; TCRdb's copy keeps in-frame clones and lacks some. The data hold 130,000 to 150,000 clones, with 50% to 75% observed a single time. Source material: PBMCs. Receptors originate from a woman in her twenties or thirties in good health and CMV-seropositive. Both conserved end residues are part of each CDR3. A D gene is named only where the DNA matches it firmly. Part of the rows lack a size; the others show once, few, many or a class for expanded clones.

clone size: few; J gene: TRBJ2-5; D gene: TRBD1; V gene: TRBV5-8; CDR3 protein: CASSLAGTDQETQYF; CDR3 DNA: TGTGCCAGCAGCTTGGCAGGGACAGACCAAGAGACCCAGTACTTC
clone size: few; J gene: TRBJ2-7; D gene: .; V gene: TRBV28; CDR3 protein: CASSLGAWLEQYF; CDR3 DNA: TGTGCCAGCAGTTTGGGGGCATGGCTCGAGCAGTACTTC
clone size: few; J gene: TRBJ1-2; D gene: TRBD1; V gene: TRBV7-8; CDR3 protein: CASSGQGMNYGYTF; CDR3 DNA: TGTGCCAGCAGCGGACAGGGAATGAACTATGGCTACACCTTC
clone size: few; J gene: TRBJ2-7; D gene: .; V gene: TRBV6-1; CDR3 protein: CASSDSSYEQYF; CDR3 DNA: TGTGCCAGCAGCGACAGCTCCTACGAGCAGTACTTC
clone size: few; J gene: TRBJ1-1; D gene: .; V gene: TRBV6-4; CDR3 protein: CASRRDTRPGTEAFF; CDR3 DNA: TGTGCCAGCAGGAGGGACACCCGCCCGGGAACTGAAGCTTTCTTT
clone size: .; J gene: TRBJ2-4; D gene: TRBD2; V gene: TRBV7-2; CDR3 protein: CASSPGTSGRANIQYF; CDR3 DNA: TGTGCCAGCAGCCCAGGGACTAGCGGGAGGGCTAACATTCAGTACTTC
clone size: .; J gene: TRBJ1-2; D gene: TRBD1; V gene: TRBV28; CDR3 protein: CASSSPGQGHYGYTF; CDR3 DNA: TGTGCCAGCAGTTCGCCGGGACAGGGGCACTATGGCTACACCTTC
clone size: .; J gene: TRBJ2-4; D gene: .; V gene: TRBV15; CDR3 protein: CATSRPGVEAWNIQYF; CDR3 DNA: TGTGCCACCAGCAGGCCTGGGGTGGAGGCCTGGAACATTCAGTACTTC
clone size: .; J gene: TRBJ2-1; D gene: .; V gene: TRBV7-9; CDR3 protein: CASSLTSYNEQFF; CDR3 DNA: TGTGCCAGCAGCCTTACTAGCTACAATGAACAGTTCTTC
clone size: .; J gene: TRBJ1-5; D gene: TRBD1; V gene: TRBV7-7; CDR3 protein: CASRPQGRSDGNQPQHF; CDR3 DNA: TGTGCTAGCAGACCACAGGGGCGCTCGGACGGCAATCAGCCCCAGCATTTT